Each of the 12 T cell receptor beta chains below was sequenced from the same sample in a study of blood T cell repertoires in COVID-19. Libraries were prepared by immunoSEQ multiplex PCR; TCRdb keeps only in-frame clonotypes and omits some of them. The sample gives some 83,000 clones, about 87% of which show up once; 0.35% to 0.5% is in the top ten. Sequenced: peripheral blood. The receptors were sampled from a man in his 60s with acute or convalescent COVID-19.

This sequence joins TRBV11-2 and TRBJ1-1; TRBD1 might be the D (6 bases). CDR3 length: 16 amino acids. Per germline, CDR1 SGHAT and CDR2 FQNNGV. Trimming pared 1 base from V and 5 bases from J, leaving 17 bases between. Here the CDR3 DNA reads TGTGCCAGCAGCTTAGGGCAGGGGCTCCGGAGGACTGAAGCTTTCTTT. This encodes CASSLGQGLRRTEAFF.

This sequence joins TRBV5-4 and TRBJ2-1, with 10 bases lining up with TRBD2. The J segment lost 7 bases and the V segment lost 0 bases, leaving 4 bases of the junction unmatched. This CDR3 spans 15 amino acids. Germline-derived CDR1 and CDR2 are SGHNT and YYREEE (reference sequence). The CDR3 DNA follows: TGTGCCAGCAGCTTGGGGCTAGCGGGAGTTAATGAGCAGTTCTTC. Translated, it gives CASSLGLAGVNEQFF.

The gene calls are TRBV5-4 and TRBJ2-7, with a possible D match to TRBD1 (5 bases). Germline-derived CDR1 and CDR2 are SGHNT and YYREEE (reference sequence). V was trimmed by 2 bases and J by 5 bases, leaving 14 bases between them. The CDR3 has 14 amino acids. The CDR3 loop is CASSLRGSHHEQYF. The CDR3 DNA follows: TGTGCCAGCAGCTTAAGGGGTAGCCATCACGAGCAGTACTTC.

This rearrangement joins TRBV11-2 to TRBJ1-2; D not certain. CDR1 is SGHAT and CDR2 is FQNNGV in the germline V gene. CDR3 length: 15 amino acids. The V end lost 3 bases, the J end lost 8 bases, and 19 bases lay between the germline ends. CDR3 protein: CASSLNQPRIQGYTF. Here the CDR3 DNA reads TGTGCCAGCAGCTTGAATCAGCCCAGGATCCAGGGCTACACCTTC.

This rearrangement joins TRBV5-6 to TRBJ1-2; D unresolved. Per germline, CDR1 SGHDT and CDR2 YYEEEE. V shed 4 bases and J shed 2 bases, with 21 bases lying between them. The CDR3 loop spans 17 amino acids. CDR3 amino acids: CASSLRPGGGSNYGYTF. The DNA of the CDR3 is TGTGCCAGCAGCCTCAGACCAGGAGGAGGCTCAAACTATGGCTACACCTTC.

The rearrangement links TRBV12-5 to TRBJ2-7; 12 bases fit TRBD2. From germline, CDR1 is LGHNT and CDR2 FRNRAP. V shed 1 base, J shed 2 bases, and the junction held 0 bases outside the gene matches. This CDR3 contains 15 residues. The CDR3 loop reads CASGLGTSGAYEQYF. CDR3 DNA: TGTGCTAGTGGTTTGGGGACTAGCGGGGCCTACGAGCAGTACTTC.

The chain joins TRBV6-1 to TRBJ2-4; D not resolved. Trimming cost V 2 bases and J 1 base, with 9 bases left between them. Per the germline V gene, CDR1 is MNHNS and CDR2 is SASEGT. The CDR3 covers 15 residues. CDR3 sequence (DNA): TGTGCCAGCAGTGAAATAACAGACGCCAAAAACATTCAGTACTTC. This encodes CASSEITDAKNIQYF.

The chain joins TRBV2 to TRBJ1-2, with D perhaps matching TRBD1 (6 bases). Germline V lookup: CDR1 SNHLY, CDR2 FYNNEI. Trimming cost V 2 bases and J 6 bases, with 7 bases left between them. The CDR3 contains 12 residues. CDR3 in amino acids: CASSESGDGYTF. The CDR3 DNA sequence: TGTGCCAGCAGTGAATCAGGGGATGGCTACACCTTC.

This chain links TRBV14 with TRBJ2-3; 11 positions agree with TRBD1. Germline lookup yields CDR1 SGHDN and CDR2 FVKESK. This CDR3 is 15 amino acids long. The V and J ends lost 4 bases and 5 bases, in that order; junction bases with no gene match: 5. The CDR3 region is CASSRTGGAGDTQYF. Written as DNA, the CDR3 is TGTGCCAGCAGCCGGACAGGGGGCGCCGGAGATACGCAGTATTTT. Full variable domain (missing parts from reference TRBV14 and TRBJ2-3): EAGVTQFPSHSVIEKGQTVTLRCDPISGHDNLYWYRRVMGKEIKFLLHFVKESKQDESGMPNNRFLAERTGGTYSTLKVQPAELEDSGVYFCASSRTGGAGDTQYFGPGTRLTVL.

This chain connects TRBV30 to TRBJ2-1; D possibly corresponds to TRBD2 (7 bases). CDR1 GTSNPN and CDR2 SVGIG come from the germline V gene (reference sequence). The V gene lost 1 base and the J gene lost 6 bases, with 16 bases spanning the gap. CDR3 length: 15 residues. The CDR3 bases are TGTGCCTGGAGTGGTCTGGCGGGGGCGGTCAATGAGCAGTTCTTC. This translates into CAWSGLAGAVNEQFF.

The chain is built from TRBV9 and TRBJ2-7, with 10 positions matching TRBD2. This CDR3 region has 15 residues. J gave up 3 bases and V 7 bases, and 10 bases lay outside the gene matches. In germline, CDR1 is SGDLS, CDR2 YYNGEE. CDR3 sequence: CASFPSGTSVYEQYF. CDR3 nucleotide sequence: TGTGCCAGCTTCCCGTCCGGGACTAGCGTCTACGAGCAGTACTTC.

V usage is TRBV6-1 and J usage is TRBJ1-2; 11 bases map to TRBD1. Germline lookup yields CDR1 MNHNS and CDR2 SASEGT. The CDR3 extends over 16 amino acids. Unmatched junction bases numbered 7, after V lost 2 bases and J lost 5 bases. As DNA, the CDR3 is TGTGCCAGCAGTGAATCCTCGGGACAGGGGGGATATGGCTACACCTTC. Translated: CASSESSGQGGYGYTF.